The 23 T cell receptor beta chains in this list originate from one sample, sequenced in a study of patients and donors after allogeneic stem cell transplantation. MiXCR, run by TCRdb on the RT-PCR reads, gives a single entry per CDR3 protein. The profile covers 190,000 or so distinct CDR3 sequences, with 41% appearing a single time and 33% taken by the ten largest. The source material was blood, either unsorted or a sorted T cell fraction (not recorded which). The receptors stem from a human donor who was either an allogeneic HSCT recipient or a stem cell or donor lymphocyte infusion donor (not recorded which). It is not recorded whose cells these are; they may come from a transplant donor.

The rearrangement links TRBV2 to TRBJ2-7, with D possibly being TRBD1 (5 bases). The CDR3 totals 12 residues. With 8 bases removed from V and 5 bases from J, the gap between germline ends came to 13 bases. Looked up from germline, CDR1 is SNHLY and CDR2 is FYNNEI. CDR3 nucleotide sequence: TGTGCCAGCGTCCTCCAACAGGACGAGCAGTACTTC. Translated: CASVLQQDEQYF. The full variable domain, with the rest looked up from reference TRBV2 and TRBJ2-7, is EPEVTQTPSHQVTQMGQEVILRCVPISNHLYFYWYRQILGQKVEFLVSFYNNEISEKSEIFDDQFSVERPDGSNFTLKIRSTKLEDSAMYFCASVLQQDEQYFGPGTRLTVT.

The chain uses TRBV9 and TRBJ1-6; tentatively, D is TRBD1 (5 bases). The CDR3 runs to 15 residues. Trimming stripped 1 base from V and 7 bases from J, with 12 bases between. Germline V gives CDR1 SGDLS, CDR2 YYNGEE. The CDR3 DNA reads TGTGCCAGCAGCGTATTGGGGGACTCGAATTCACCCCTCCACTTT. It is translated as CASSVLGDSNSPLHF.

The rearrangement links TRBV5-1 to TRBJ2-3; D not resolved. The CDR3 totals 14 residues. The germline gives CDR1 SGHRS, CDR2 YFSETQ. Trimming left V 5 bases short and J 2 bases short, with 12 bases between. The CDR3 reads CASRDPSITDTQYF. The CDR3 DNA reads TGCGCCAGCAGGGACCCGTCAATCACAGATACGCAGTATTTT.

The chain uses TRBV6-6 and TRBJ2-7, with 9 bases aligning to TRBD2. The V and J ends lost 6 bases and 1 base, in that order; junction bases with no gene match: 7. CDR3 size: 15 residues. Germline-derived CDR1 and CDR2 are MNHNY and SVGAGI (reference sequence). The CDR3, as DNA: TGTGCCAGCAGCCCGATAGGACTAGCGTCCTACGAGCAGTACTTC. Its translation is CASSPIGLASYEQYF.

The chain has TRBV24-1 and TRBJ2-3; no reliable D call. Germline values: CDR1 KGHDR, CDR2 SFDVKD. With 6 bases removed from V and 2 bases from J, the gap between germline ends came to 8 bases. This CDR3 contains 13 residues. CDR3 region: CATSFGATDTQYF. In DNA form, the CDR3 reads TGTGCCACCAGTTTCGGTGCCACAGATACGCAGTATTTT.

The J gene is TRBJ2-1, the V gene TRBV7-2; 7 bases are shared with TRBD2. Germline assignment: CDR1 SGHTA and CDR2 FQGNSA. V shed 1 base, J shed 4 bases, and the junction held 13 bases outside the gene matches. The CDR3 is 18 residues long. The CDR3 DNA follows: TGTGCCAGCAGCTTAGTTCGGGCTAGCGGCCAGTTATACAATGAGCAGTTCTTC. Translating it yields CASSLVRASGQLYNEQFF.

The chain carries TRBV3-2 and TRBJ2-7. TRBV3-2 is termed a pseudogene. This CDR3 has 12 residues. CDR3 nucleotide sequence: TGTGCCAGCATATCGTCGACCTACGAGCAGTACTTC. Protein product: CASISSTYEQYF.

CDR3 sequence (DNA): TGCAGCGTTGTCCAGGGTGACACTGAAGCTTTCTTT. Protein: CSVVQGDTEAFF. The V gene is TRBV29-1, the J gene TRBJ1-1; the D gene is possibly TRBD1 (5 bases). The CDR3 runs 12 residues. Germline V gives CDR1 SQVTM, CDR2 ANQGSEA. V was trimmed by 4 bases and J by 3 bases, leaving 9 bases between them.

The J gene is TRBJ2-7, the V gene TRBV4-1; 9 bases align to TRBD2. J gave up 2 bases and V 4 bases, and 9 bases lay outside the gene matches. Germline assignment: CDR1 MGHRA and CDR2 YSYEKL. The CDR3 is 16 residues long. DNA of the CDR3: TGCGCCAGCAGCCCAGCGCCGACTAGCGGAACCTACGAGCAGTACTTC. It is translated as CASSPAPTSGTYEQYF.

This clonotype was counted a few times. Just one base apart from a much larger clone, this may be a read error. The V gene is TRBV6-2 or TRBV6-3, the J gene TRBJ1-1; weak D call: TRBD1 (5 bases). The CDR3 has 14 amino acids. Trimming removed 5 bases from V and 1 base from J, with 11 bases in between. Germline V lookup: CDR1 MNHEY, CDR2 SVGEGT. DNA of the CDR3: TGTGCCAGCAGTGAGGGCAGGGCGAACACTGAAGCTTTCTTT. It yields the protein CASSEGRANTEAFF.

J is TRBJ1-3 and V is TRBV19; D is uncertain. The CDR3 is 16 amino acids. From germline, CDR1 is LNHDA and CDR2 SQIVND (reference sequence). V was shortened by 4 bases and J by 4 bases, with 17 bases between the two germline ends. Here the CDR3 DNA reads TGTGCCAGTAGTACTCTTCGTGGAGCAGGAGGAAACACCATATATTTT. Amino acids: CASSTLRGAGGNTIYF.

The chain carries TRBV5-1 and TRBJ2-3, with D possibly TRBD1 on 6 matching bases. Deletions cut 7 bases from V and 10 bases from J, with 25 bases between. The CDR3 loop spans 15 amino acids. Per the germline V gene, CDR1 is SGHRS and CDR2 is YFSETQ. CDR3 sequence reads: CASGSTGQRTDAQYF. The CDR3 region has the DNA TGCGCCAGCGGGTCGACAGGCCAACGCACAGACGCGCAGTATTTT. The full variable domain, in which reference TRBV5-1 and TRBJ2-3 provide the parts outside the CDR3, is KAGVTQTPRYLIKTRGQQVTLSCSPISGHRSVSWYQQTPGQGLQFLFEYFSETQRNKGNFPGRFSGRQFSNSRSEMNVSTLELGDSALYLCASGSTGQRTDAQYFGPGTRLTVL.

The chain recombines TRBV6-2 or TRBV6-3 with TRBJ1-1; TRBD1 might be the D (6 bases). The V gene lost 6 bases and the J gene lost 7 bases, with 9 bases spanning the gap. This CDR3 is 11 amino acids long. CDR1 MNHEY and CDR2 SVGEGT come from the germline V gene. This CDR3 is CASSWDIEAFF. As DNA, the CDR3 is TGTGCCAGCAGCTGGGACATTGAAGCTTTCTTT.

The V call is TRBV28, the J call TRBJ2-7; weak D call: TRBD1 (6 bases). CDR3 length: 14 amino acids. Trimming cost V 4 bases and J 0 bases, with 10 bases left between them. Germline CDR1 MDHEN, CDR2 SYDVKM. The CDR3 is CASSYNRASYEQYF. The CDR3 nucleotides read TGTGCCAGCAGTTATAACAGGGCCTCCTACGAGCAGTACTTC. The full variable domain, rest sourced from reference TRBV28 and TRBJ2-7, is DVKVTQSSRYLVKRTGEKVFLECVQDMDHENMFWYRQDPGLGLRLIYFSYDVKMKEKGDIPEGYSVSREKKERFSLILESASTNQTSMYLCASSYNRASYEQYFGPGTRLTVT.

This clonotype was seen only a few times. The rearrangement joins TRBV24-1 to TRBJ1-1; 7 bases agree with TRBD1. J was trimmed by 4 bases and V by 4 bases; bases with no gene match: 5. The CDR3 runs to 14 residues. The germline gives CDR1 KGHDR, CDR2 SFDVKD. CDR3 in amino acids: CATSDPRGGTEAFF. CDR3 in DNA: TGTGCCACCAGTGACCCCAGGGGGGGCACTGAAGCTTTCTTT.

The chain couples TRBV29-1 to TRBJ1-2; 8 nucleotides line up with TRBD1. Trimming took 1 base from V and 8 from J; bases not matched to a gene: 3. The germline V gene has CDR1 SQVTM and CDR2 ANQGSEA. The CDR3 length is 12 residues. CDR3 loop: CSVEADREGYTF. DNA for the CDR3: TGCAGCGTTGAAGCGGACAGGGAAGGCTACACCTTC.

This chain connects TRBV11-2 to TRBJ1-6; 12 nucleotides agree with TRBD1. The V gene end was trimmed by 4 bases and the J gene end by 4 bases; junction bases not matched to a gene: 8. Germline CDR1 and CDR2: SGHAT and FQNNGV. This CDR3 contains 18 residues. The CDR3 bases are TGTGCCAGCAGCTACCCCCGGGACAGGGGGCGATATAATTCACCCCTCCACTTT. Translating gives CASSYPRDRGRYNSPLHF.

The chain recombines TRBV12-3 or TRBV12-4 with TRBJ2-1; possibly TRBD2 for D (5 bases). V lost 7 bases and J 6 bases, leaving 16 bases between the germline ends. This CDR3 region has 14 residues. DNA of the CDR3: TGTGCCAGCACCCTCGGCCTAGCCGCCAATGAGCAGTTCTTC. Its protein is CASTLGLAANEQFF.

This clonotype was picked up a small number of times. The gene calls are TRBV7-9 and TRBJ1-1, with a tentative D call TRBD1 (5 bases). CDR1 is SEHNR, CDR2 FQNEAQ, per germline (reference sequence). V was clipped by 5 bases and J by 3 bases, with 13 bases between them. This CDR3 is built from 14 residues. CDR3 in amino acids: CASSPGGGDTEAFF. In DNA form, the CDR3 reads TGTGCCAGCAGCCCTGGAGGAGGGGACACTGAAGCTTTCTTT.

The rearrangement uses TRBV9 and TRBJ1-1; D may be TRBD1 (5 bases). The V end was cut by 0 bases, the J end by 9 bases, with 9 bases between. In germline, CDR1 is SGDLS, CDR2 YYNGEE. The CDR3 covers 12 residues. DNA for the CDR3: TGTGCCAGCAGCGTAGTTGAGGGGCAAGCTTTCTTT. This sequence encodes CASSVVEGQAFF.

The chain is built from TRBV2 and TRBJ1-1; D not resolved. The germline CDR1 and CDR2 sequences are SNHLY and FYNNEI. The ends were cut back, 1 base at V and 4 bases at J, with 7 bases in the middle. The CDR3 length is 13 residues. As DNA, the CDR3 is TGTGCCAGCAGTGAAGGGTCATCCACTGAAGCTTTCTTT. Protein product: CASSEGSSTEAFF.

The V call is TRBV11-2, the J call TRBJ1-2; 8 bases are a match to TRBD1. The CDR3 has 15 amino acids. V was pared by 4 bases and J by 1 base, with 5 bases of the junction left unmatched. Germline-derived CDR1 and CDR2 are SGHAT and FQNNGV. The CDR3 spells CASSSRQGYNYGYTF. CDR3 DNA sequence: TGTGCCAGCAGCTCCAGACAGGGGTATAACTATGGCTACACCTTC. The full variable domain, rest sourced from reference TRBV11-2 and TRBJ1-2, is EAGVAQSPRYKIIEKRQSVAFWCNPISGHATLYWYQQILGQGPKLLIQFQNNGVVDDSQLPKDRFSAERLKGVDSTLKIQPAKLEDSAVYLCASSSRQGYNYGYTFGSGTRLTVV.

The J gene is TRBJ2-3, the V gene TRBV7-2; a possible D gene is TRBD2 (5 bases). The length of the CDR3 is 18 residues. The germline V gene has CDR1 SGHTA and CDR2 FQGNSA. The V gene lost 1 base and the J gene lost 5 bases, with 22 bases spanning the gap. In nucleotides, the CDR3 is TGTGCCAGCAGCTTAGACCCTCTCGGGCCCCCTCGGGGAGATACGCAGTATTTT. Residues: CASSLDPLGPPRGDTQYF.